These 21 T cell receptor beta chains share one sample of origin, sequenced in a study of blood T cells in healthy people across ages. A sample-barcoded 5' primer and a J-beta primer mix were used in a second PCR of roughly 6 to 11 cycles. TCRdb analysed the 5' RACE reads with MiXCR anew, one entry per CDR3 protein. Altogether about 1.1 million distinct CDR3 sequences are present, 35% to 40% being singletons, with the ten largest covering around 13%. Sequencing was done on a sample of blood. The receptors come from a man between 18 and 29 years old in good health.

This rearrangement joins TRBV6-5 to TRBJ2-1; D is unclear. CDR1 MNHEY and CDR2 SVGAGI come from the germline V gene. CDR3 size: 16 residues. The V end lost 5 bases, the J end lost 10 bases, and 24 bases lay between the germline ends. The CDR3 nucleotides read TGTGCCAGCAGTAGAAACGGTGGAGTAGGATACTACGAGCAGTTCTTC. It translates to CASSRNGGVGYYEQFF.

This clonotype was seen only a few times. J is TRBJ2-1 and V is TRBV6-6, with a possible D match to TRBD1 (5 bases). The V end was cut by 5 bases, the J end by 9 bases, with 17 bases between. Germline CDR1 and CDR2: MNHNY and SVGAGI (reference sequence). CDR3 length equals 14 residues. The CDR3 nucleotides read TGTGCCAGCAGTCCCGCAGGGAAAACCTCTGAGCAGTTCTTC. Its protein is CASSPAGKTSEQFF.

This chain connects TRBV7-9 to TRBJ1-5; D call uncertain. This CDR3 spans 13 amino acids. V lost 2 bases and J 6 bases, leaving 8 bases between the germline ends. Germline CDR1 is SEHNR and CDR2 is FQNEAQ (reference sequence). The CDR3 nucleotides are TGTGCCAGCAGCTTAAATGGTCTTCAGCCCCAGCATTTT. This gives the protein CASSLNGLQPQHF.

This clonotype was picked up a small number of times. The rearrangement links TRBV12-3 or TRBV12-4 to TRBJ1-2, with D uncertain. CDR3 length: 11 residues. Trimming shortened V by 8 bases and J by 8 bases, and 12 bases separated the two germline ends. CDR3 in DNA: TGTGCCAGCGGCCCTATGCCGGGCTACACCTTC. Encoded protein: CASGPMPGYTF.

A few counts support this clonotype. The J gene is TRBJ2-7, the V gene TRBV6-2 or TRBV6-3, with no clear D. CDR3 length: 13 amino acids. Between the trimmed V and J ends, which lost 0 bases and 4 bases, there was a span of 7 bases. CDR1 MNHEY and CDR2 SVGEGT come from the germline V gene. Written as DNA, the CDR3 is TGTGCCAGCAGTTACTCGTCAAATTACGAGCAGTACTTC. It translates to CASSYSSNYEQYF.

The CDR3 here is CASSLGPGVIYNEQFF. DNA of the CDR3: TGTGCCAGCAGCTTAGGGCCAGGGGTCATATACAATGAGCAGTTCTTC. The chain uses TRBV7-2 and TRBJ2-1; TRBD1 is a possible D gene (6 bases). Germline CDR1 and CDR2: SGHTA and FQGNSA. With 1 base removed from V and 4 bases from J, the gap between germline ends came to 14 bases. The CDR3 spans 16 residues.

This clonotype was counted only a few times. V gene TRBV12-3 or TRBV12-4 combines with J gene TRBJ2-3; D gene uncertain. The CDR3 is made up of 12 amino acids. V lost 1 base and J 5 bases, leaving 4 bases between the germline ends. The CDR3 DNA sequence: TGTGCCAGCAGTTTAGACAAAGATACGCAGTATTTT. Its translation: CASSLDKDTQYF.

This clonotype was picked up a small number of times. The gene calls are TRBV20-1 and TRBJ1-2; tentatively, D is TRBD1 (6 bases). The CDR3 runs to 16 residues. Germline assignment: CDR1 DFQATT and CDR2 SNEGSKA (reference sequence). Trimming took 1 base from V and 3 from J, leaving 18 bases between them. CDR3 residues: CSARARDISWDYGYTF. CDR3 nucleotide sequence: TGCAGTGCTAGAGCTAGGGACATCTCATGGGACTATGGCTACACCTTC.

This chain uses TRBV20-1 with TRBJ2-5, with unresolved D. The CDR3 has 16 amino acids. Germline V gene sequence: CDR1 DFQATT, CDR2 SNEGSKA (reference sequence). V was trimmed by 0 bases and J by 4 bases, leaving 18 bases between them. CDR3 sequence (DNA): TGCAGTGCTAGAGACATCTATAGTCTCGGGCCAGAGACCCAGTACTTC. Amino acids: CSARDIYSLGPETQYF.

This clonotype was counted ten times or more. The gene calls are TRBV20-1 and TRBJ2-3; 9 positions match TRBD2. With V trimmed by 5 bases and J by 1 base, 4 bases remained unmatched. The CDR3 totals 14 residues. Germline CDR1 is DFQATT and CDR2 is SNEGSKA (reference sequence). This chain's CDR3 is CSAQRTSGTDTQYF. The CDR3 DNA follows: TGCAGTGCTCAGAGGACTAGCGGCACAGATACGCAGTATTTT.

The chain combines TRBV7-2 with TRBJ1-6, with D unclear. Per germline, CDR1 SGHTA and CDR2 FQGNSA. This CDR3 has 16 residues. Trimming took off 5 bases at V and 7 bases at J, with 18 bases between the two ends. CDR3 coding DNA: TGTGCCAGCAGCCGAACGTGGGGAAGACGGAATTCACCCCTCCACTTT. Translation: CASSRTWGRRNSPLHF.

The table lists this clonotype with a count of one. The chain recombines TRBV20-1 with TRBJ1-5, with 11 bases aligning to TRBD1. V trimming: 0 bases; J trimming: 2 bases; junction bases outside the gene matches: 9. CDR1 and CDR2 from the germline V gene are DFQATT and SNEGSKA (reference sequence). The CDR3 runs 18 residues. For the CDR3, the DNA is TGCAGTGCTAGAGATCTAAGGACAGGGGGCGTTGGCAATCAGCCCCAGCATTTT. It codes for CSARDLRTGGVGNQPQHF.

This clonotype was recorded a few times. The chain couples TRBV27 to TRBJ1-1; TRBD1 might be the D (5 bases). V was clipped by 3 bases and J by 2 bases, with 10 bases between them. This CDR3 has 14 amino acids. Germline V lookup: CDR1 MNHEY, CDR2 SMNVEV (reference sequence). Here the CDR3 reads CASSFLRGNTEAFF. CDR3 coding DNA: TGTGCCAGCAGTTTTTTAAGGGGCAACACTGAAGCTTTCTTT.

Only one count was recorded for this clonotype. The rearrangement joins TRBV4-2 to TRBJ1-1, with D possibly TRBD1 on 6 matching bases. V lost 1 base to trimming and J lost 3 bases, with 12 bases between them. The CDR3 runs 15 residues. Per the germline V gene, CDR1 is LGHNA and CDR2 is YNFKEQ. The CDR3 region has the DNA TGTGCCAGCAGCCAAGTCTCGGGACAACACACTGAAGCTTTCTTT. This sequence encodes CASSQVSGQHTEAFF.

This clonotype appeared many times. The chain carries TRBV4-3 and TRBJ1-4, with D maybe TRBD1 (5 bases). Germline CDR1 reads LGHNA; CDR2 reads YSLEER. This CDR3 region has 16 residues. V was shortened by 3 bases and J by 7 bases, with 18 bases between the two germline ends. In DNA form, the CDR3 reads TGCGCCAGCAGCCAGGTCTGGGACGCAACAACTGAAAAACTGTTTTTT. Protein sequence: CASSQVWDATTEKLFF.

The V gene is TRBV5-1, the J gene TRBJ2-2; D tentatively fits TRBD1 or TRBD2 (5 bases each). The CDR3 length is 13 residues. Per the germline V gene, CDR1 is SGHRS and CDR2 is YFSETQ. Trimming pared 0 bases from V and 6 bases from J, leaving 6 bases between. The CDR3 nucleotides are TGCGCCAGCAGCTTGGGGGACGCCGGGGAGCTGTTTTTT. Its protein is CASSLGDAGELFF. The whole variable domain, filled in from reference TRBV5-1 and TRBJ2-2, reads KAGVTQTPRYLIKTRGQQVTLSCSPISGHRSVSWYQQTPGQGLQFLFEYFSETQRNKGNFPGRFSGRQFSNSRSEMNVSTLELGDSALYLCASSLGDAGELFFGEGSRLTVL.

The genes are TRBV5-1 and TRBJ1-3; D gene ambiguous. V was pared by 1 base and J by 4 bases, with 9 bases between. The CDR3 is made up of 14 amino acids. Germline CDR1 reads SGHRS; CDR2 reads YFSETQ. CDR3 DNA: TGCGCCAGCAGCTTGCGGGGTGCAGGAAACACCATATATTTT. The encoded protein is CASSLRGAGNTIYF.

The CDR3 loop is CASSQREVWTSYEQYF. CDR3 bases: TGTGCCAGCAGCCAACGGGAGGTTTGGACCTCCTACGAGCAGTACTTC. The chain uses TRBV7-6 and TRBJ2-7, with 7 nucleotides matching TRBD2. The CDR3 runs 16 residues. Germline lookup yields CDR1 SGHVS and CDR2 FNYEAQ. Trimming took 5 bases from V and 0 from J; bases not matched to a gene: 10.

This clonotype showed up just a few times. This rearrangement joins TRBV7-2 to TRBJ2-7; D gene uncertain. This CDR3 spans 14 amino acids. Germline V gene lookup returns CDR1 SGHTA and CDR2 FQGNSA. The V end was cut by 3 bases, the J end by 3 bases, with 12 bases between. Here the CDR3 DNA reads TGTGCCAGCAGCTTTAACGGTGTGAGCTACGAGCAGTACTTC. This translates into CASSFNGVSYEQYF.

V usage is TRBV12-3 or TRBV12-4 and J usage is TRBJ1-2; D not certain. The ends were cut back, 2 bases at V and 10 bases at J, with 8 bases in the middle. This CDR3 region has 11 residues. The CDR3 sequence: CASSLKDLYTF. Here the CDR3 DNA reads TGTGCCAGCAGTTTAAAGGACCTCTACACCTTC.

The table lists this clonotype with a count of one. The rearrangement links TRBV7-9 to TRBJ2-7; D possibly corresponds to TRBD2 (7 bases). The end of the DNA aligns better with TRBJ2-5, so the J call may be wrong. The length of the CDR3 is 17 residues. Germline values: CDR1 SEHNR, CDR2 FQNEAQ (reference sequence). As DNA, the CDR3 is TGTGCCAGCAGCACCACGAGACTAGCAGGGGACCAAGAGACCCAGTACTTC. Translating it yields CASSTTRLAGDQETQYF.